The entry that follows covers one TCR beta chain sequence. Its antigen is still unknown. Nothing much larger sits one base from this clone, and base qualities are not available. This specimen's time point label, per the study, means: cycle 1 day 1 (C1D1), immediately before nivolumab initiation. All trial patients had relapsed after autologous stem cell transplantation, with cohorts A, B and C differing in prior brentuximab vedotin exposure. CD4+ T cells were purified from thawed PBMCs by magnetic negative selection with a Miltenyi CD4+ T cell isolation kit. A total of over 55 patients with relapsed/refractory classical Hodgkin lymphoma made up the trial cohort, and each patient's best overall response was complete response, partial response or progressive disease. In the multi-cohort phase II CheckMate 205 trial, trial patients received single-agent nivolumab. An independent review committee assessed best overall response by applying the 2007 International Working Group response criteria. Trial PBMCs were collected immediately before nivolumab initiation (C1D1) and during therapy at cycle 2 day 1 and cycle 4 day 1. Peripheral blood was collected in 8 mL Vacutainer Cell Preparation Tubes, from which PBMCs were isolated by centrifugation and then cryopreserved. Purified CD4+ and CD8+ fractions were generated only in cases for which an additional PBMC sample was available. Magnetically labelled cells were removed on LS columns in a quadroMACS separator, and the flow-through was collected as the purified fraction.

These data belong to a study of PD-1 blockade in classical Hodgkin lymphoma (TCRdb year 2020). The study in broad terms: Nivolumab dosing was 3 mg/kg intravenously every 2 weeks, continuing until either disease progression or unacceptable toxicity. A peripheral blood immune signature of response to PD-1 blockade in classical Hodgkin lymphoma was defined using TCR beta sequencing and CyTOF. Study-level results and caveats: The study was restricted to a single clinical trial cohort, and the causes of repertoire differences, possibly disease activity or prior therapy, were left undefined. Diversity was lower in patients who began nivolumab less than 1 year after ASCT, so these patients were left out of later analyses to avoid confounding by immune reconstitution. Trial patients with a complete response had baseline diversity similar to that of newly diagnosed patients, while partial responders and progressors had significantly lower diversity. A significant rise by C4D1 was seen in CD4+ but not CD8+ TCR diversity (p=0.0027 vs p=0.16), with the rise being most apparent in complete responders (p=0.02). Baseline TCR diversity was reported to be lower in newly diagnosed patients than in healthy donors, and even lower in relapsed/refractory patients.

The germline V gene yields SGHRS for CDR1 and YFSETQ for CDR2. The CDR3 numbers 14 residues from cysteine through phenylalanine. CDR3 DNA is the only sequence kept; it has 42 bases, read in frame from the first base. V loses 0 bases of germline sequence and J loses 2 bases, and the interval between the two ends is 7 bases. The Qiagen DNeasy kit was used to extract genomic DNA both from unsorted PBMCs and from the negatively selected CD4+ and CD8+ fractions. Using primers that anneal to V and J segments, immunoSEQ multiplex PCR amplified the TCR beta CDR3 regions. A synthetic immune receptor repertoire was used to minimize amplification bias, and any remaining bias was removed computationally after sequencing. Turning to the authors' computational methods: Custom Python scripts were used to quantify repertoire diversity as the Shannon entropy index. Unsorted, CD4+ and CD8+ repertoires were analyzed separately, except in combined analyses where CD4+ and CD8+ sequences were merged in silico. Clonal expansion was defined as at least a 2-fold frequency increase after treatment relative to C1D1, with a pseudocount of 0.5 for undetected baseline clones. Singleton clones were defined as clones with 0 or 1 copy at C1D1, and non-singleton clones were defined as clones with 2 or more copies. Clones expanded in unsorted samples were annotated as CD4+, CD8+ or unknown by matching protein sequences in sorted samples from the same patient. Wilcoxon tests on paired samples were used to test diversity changes from C1D1 to C4D1. TCRdb provides this immuneACCESS table in a form limited to in-frame rearrangements. Some clones are lacking; in checked studies, under half of them reflect an unresolved V gene, and why the rest are absent is not known. That table is the source of V, J and clone size, and D and trimming were worked out from the DNA. Within this sample are approximately 10,000 clones, with about 70% of them counted one time only. Less than 4.5% of the sample goes to the ten largest clones.

This receptor chain uses TRBV5-1 and TRBJ2-3; the D gene cannot be named for sure. Sequencing used CD4+ T cells from blood, obtained at baseline. This receptor was obtained from a human donor with classical Hodgkin lymphoma. The sequence in DNA is TGCGCCAGCAGCTTGGCCCCAGACACAGATACGCAGTATTTT. Its translation reads: CASSLAPDTDTQYF.